This T cell receptor beta chain came from a study of blood T cell repertoires in COVID-19 (dated by TCRdb to 2020 to 2022). Concerning the study at large: Samples from collaborators originated in the United States, Italy and Spain and spanned both the acute and convalescent phases of COVID-19. The prospective study material was composed of cDNA or gDNA derived from T cells, B-cell-depleted T cells, or PBMCs. The dataset comprised deeply sampled blood TCRbeta repertoires from subjects exposed to, actively infected with, or recovered from COVID-19. The repertoires were released in a freely available public database intended as a resource for research on the immune response to SARS-CoV-2. The samples were drawn from the first 160 participants of the ongoing ImmuneRACE study and from 1,200 or so subjects provided by 6 global collaborators. Sample metadata almost always included a de-identified subject ID, COVID-19 status, age in years and sex. Where available, HLA class I and class II types were obtained from metadata supplied by the sample provider rather than from assay-based typing.

Note on this clone: There is no known antigen for this receptor. Base qualities are not recorded, but no much larger clone differs from it by a single base.

TCRbeta CDR3 regions were amplified from genomic DNA using the immunoSEQ Assay, a bias-controlled multiplex PCR. From the authors' description of their analysis: Nucleated cell counts per sample were estimated from amplification of reference gene primers within the assay. To quantify the absolute abundance of each unique TCRbeta CDR3 rearrangement, sequence reads were collapsed and filtered. For each sample, productive Simpson clonality was calculated by taking the square root of Simpson's diversity index across productive rearrangements. The source is immuneACCESS, and TCRdb retained only in-frame sequences with V and J called. Part of the clones is not carried over; for the studies checked, unresolved V genes explain less than half of this, and the remainder is unexplained. V, J and clone size derive from that table, while D and trimming were established from the DNA sequence. The table for this sample lists about 260,000 clones; around 90% of them were counted only once. The ten largest clones capture around 2.2% of the sample.

Another Seattle source contributed samples from volunteer blood donors who had recovered from COVID-19. The collaborating institutions used their own protocols to collect whole blood in K2EDTA tubes. Collaborator samples were shipped for TCRbeta analysis as frozen whole blood, isolated PBMCs, or DNA extracted from either sample type. Trimming takes 2 bases from V and 5 bases from J, and the germline ends sit 12 bases apart. The CDR3 runs 14 residues from the cysteine to the phenylalanine. Just the 42-base CDR3 DNA is kept, in frame starting at base 1. The germline V gene (reference sequence) gives CDR1 as MNHNY and CDR2 as SVGAGI. Paper-wide results and their limitations: Clinical and demographic metadata were provided uncurated, with the amount varying by source and participant.

Recombination connected TRBV6-6 to TRBJ2-5, with TRBD1 perhaps the D gene, on 6 matching bases. This TCR was sampled from a woman in her fifties or sixties who had recovered from COVID-19. Material for sequencing was peripheral blood. The CDR3 has the sequence CASSYLTGTETQYF. The DNA sequence is given as TGTGCCAGCAGTTACCTTACAGGGACGGAGACCCAGTACTTC.